This TCR beta chain was observed in a study of Ad26.COV2.S vaccination and SARS-CoV-2 variants. Turning to the study itself: Once, or twice with 56 days between doses, Ad26.COV2.S was given intramuscularly.

This clone was detected only once. Its antigen is as yet unknown. The treatment here: about 20 received Ad26.COV2.S at low or high dose, single or two shots; about 5 received placebo; per-sample allocation not given. The samples were gathered on day 63 after the first injection of vaccine or placebo. The study's findings and limits: Vaccinated and placebo-treated recipients had similar non-spike TCR breadth. Spike-specific TCR breadth was greater after Ad26.COV2.S than placebo. A substantial breadth of spike-specific CD8+ and CD4+ T cell responses after vaccination has been reported.

Assay used: immunoSEQ multiplex PCR; TCRdb lists only in-frame clones, some missing. Of around 300,000 clones in the sample, 65% to 90% were seen once. The CDR3 totals 14 residues. With 2 bases removed from V and 2 bases from J, the gap between germline ends came to 8 bases. Looked up from germline, CDR1 is MNHEY and CDR2 is SVGEGT. This sample comprised peripheral blood, obtained in a trial of Ad26.COV2.S vaccine versus placebo. The receptor's source is a person aged 18-60 years who received the Ad26.COV2.S COVID-19 vaccine or a placebo. The chain combines TRBV6-2 or TRBV6-3 with TRBJ2-3; D unresolved. The CDR3 DNA sequence: TGTGCCAGCAGTTACGGGCAGGTCACAGATACGCAGTATTTT. Protein sequence: CASSYGQVTDTQYF.